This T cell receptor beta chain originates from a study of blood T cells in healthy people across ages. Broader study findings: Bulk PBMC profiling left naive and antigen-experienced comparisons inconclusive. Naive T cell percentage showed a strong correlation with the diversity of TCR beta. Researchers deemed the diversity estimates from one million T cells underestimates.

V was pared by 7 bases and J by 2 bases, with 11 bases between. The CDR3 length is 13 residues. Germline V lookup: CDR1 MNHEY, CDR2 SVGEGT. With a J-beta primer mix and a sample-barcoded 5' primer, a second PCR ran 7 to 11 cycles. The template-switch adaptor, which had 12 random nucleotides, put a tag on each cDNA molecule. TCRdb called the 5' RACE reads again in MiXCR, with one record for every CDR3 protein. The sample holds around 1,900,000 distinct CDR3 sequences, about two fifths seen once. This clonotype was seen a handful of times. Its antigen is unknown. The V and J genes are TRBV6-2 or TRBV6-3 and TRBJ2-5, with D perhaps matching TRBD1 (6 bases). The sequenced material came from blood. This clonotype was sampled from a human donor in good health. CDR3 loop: CASTWGQQETQYF. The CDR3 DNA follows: TGTGCCAGCACTTGGGGACAACAAGAGACCCAGTACTTC.